The 20 T cell receptor beta chains given below trace back to one sample, sequenced in a study of T cell changes during pregnancy in multiple sclerosis. The method was immunoSEQ multiplex PCR; TCRdb's version includes in-frame clones alone and lacks a portion of them. The repertoire holds around 56,000 clones, with less than 95% as singletons. Here the sequenced sample was peripheral blood, taken in the first trimester of pregnancy. The receptors originated from a female donor in good health, enrolled as a control in a pregnancy study.

V gene TRBV2 combines with J gene TRBJ1-3; tentative D call: TRBD1 (5 bases). V gave up 6 bases and J gave up 3 bases, with 6 bases separating them. This CDR3 contains 12 residues. Germline lookup yields CDR1 SNHLY and CDR2 FYNNEI. CDR3 region: CASRGLGNTIYF. The CDR3 region has the DNA TGTGCCAGCAGGGGGCTTGGAAACACCATATATTTT.

The J gene is TRBJ2-7, the V gene TRBV7-9; 7 bases agree with TRBD1. V lost 6 bases to trimming and J lost 2 bases; unmatched junction nucleotides: 7. This CDR3 is 14 amino acids long. CDR1 SEHNR and CDR2 FQNEAQ come from the germline V gene (reference sequence). CDR3 bases: TGTGCCAGCAGTGTCCGGGACAGCCCCTACGAGCAGTACTTC. It yields the protein CASSVRDSPYEQYF.

The V gene is TRBV7-8, the J gene TRBJ1-2; D unclear. The CDR3 is 14 residues long. Germline V gene data show CDR1 as SGHVS and CDR2 as FQNEAQ. The germline V and J ends were trimmed by 2 bases and 7 bases, with 14 bases remaining between them. CDR3 sequence (DNA): TGTGCCAGCAGCTTACTTTACTCGTCGGGTGGCTACACCTTC. Protein product: CASSLLYSSGGYTF.

This chain uses TRBV5-5 with TRBJ1-1; 7 bases line up with TRBD1. This CDR3 comprises 13 residues. Germline CDR1 is SGHKS and CDR2 is YYEKEE (reference sequence). V shed 4 bases, J shed 10 bases, and the junction held 10 bases outside the gene matches. CDR3 nucleotides: TGTGCCAGCAGCCCACAGGGGACGGTAATAGCTTTCTTT. Encoded protein: CASSPQGTVIAFF.

The V call is TRBV14, the J call TRBJ1-1, with D tentatively TRBD1 (5 bases). Germline CDR1 and CDR2: SGHDN and FVKESK. CDR3 length: 14 amino acids. With 4 bases removed from V and 3 bases from J, the gap between germline ends came to 12 bases. The CDR3 spells CASSLFGGDTEAFF. CDR3 coding DNA: TGTGCCAGCAGCCTATTTGGGGGGGACACTGAAGCTTTCTTT.

J is TRBJ2-1 and V is TRBV19; perhaps TRBD1 as D (6 bases). The germline CDR1 and CDR2 sequences are LNHDA and SQIVND (reference sequence). Trimming removed 5 bases from V and 4 bases from J, with 15 bases in between. This CDR3 contains 15 residues. This chain's CDR3 is CASSASQGIYNEQFF. CDR3 sequence (DNA): TGTGCCAGTAGTGCATCCCAGGGGATTTACAATGAGCAGTTCTTC.

The chain joins TRBV2 to TRBJ2-5; D possibly corresponds to TRBD1 (5 bases). The J call may not be correct, given that the DNA end is closer to TRBJ2-7. The CDR3 spans 14 residues. CDR1 is SNHLY, CDR2 FYNNEI, per germline. Written as DNA, the CDR3 is TGTGCCAGCAGTGAACCAGGGAAGGGATACGAGCAGTACTTC. Translating gives CASSEPGKGYEQYF.

This clone was picked up one time. The rearrangement joins TRBV27 to TRBJ1-1; a weak D match, TRBD1 (6 bases). The CDR3 is 13 amino acids. The germline V gene has CDR1 MNHEY and CDR2 SMNVEV (reference sequence). V was shortened by 2 bases and J by 4 bases, with 8 bases between the two germline ends. CDR3 residues: CASSLQGSTEAFF. In DNA, the CDR3 is TGTGCCAGCAGTTTACAGGGGAGCACTGAAGCTTTCTTT.

The table lists this clone with a count of one. The gene calls are TRBV2 and TRBJ2-7, with unresolved D. The CDR3 has 15 residues. CDR1 is SNHLY, CDR2 FYNNEI, per germline. V gave up 7 bases and J gave up 3 bases, with 19 bases separating them. CDR3 nucleotide sequence: TGTGCCAGCACCGGATCCCAGGTAATTGACTACGAGCAGTACTTC. It translates to CASTGSQVIDYEQYF.

The sample holds one count of this clone. The chain recombines TRBV4-2 with TRBJ1-2; D perhaps matches TRBD1 (6 bases). Germline CDR1 and CDR2: LGHNA and YNFKEQ. Trimming pared 5 bases from V and 8 bases from J, leaving 21 bases between. This CDR3 has 15 residues. The CDR3 spells CASSNPLWGLGGYTF. In DNA, the CDR3 is TGTGCCAGCAGCAACCCCCTGTGGGGGCTAGGCGGCTACACCTTC.

The chain employs TRBV6-6 and TRBJ2-7, with a weak D call TRBD2 (6 bases). Germline V CDR1 and CDR2: MNHNY, SVGAGI (reference sequence). The CDR3 covers 12 residues. V gave up 0 bases and J gave up 11 bases, with 11 bases separating them. CDR3 DNA: TGTGCCAGCAGTTACTCGTCGGCTAGCGAGTACTTC. It is translated as CASSYSSASEYF.

The chain recombines TRBV5-1 with TRBJ2-3; D is unclear. The CDR3 totals 13 residues. Germline V lookup: CDR1 SGHRS, CDR2 YFSETQ. V was shortened by 4 bases and J by 3 bases, with 9 bases between the two germline ends. CDR3 DNA sequence: TGCGCCAGCAGCCCAATTGTGACAGATACGCAGTATTTT. Protein sequence: CASSPIVTDTQYF.

V usage is TRBV19 and J usage is TRBJ2-3, with 8 bases lining up with TRBD2. Trimming at V came to 6 bases and at J to 6 bases, leaving 11 bases not matched to a gene. Germline V gene sequence: CDR1 LNHDA, CDR2 SQIVND (reference sequence). The CDR3 contains 15 residues. For the CDR3, the DNA is TGTGCCAGTAGAGTTCCGGGACTAGTAGCGGATACGCAGTATTTT. The encoded protein is CASRVPGLVADTQYF.

The genes are TRBV27 and TRBJ2-1; 11 bases are shared with TRBD2. Germline assignment: CDR1 MNHEY and CDR2 SMNVEV (reference sequence). Trimming removed 2 bases from V and 0 bases from J; junction bases left unmatched: 6. CDR3 length equals 18 residues. The DNA of the CDR3 is TGTGCCAGCAGTTTAACCGGGACTAGCGGAGGCTCCTACAATGAGCAGTTCTTC. This gives the protein CASSLTGTSGGSYNEQFF.

This clone was observed once. The chain carries TRBV7-2 and TRBJ1-3, with 11 bases lining up with TRBD1. V lost 5 bases and J lost 4; bases outside the gene matches: 7. This CDR3 is 16 amino acids long. Per the germline V gene, CDR1 is SGHTA and CDR2 is FQGNSA. The DNA of the CDR3 is TGTGCCAGCAGCGTAGGACAGGGGGCGTTCGGAAACACCATATATTTT. It yields the protein CASSVGQGAFGNTIYF.

The chain joins TRBV9 to TRBJ2-1, with TRBD2 matching 7 bases. Germline V gene data show CDR1 as SGDLS and CDR2 as YYNGEE. The CDR3 loop spans 11 amino acids. The CDR3 bases are TGTGCGTCCGGGAGGTACAATGAGCAGTTCTTC. Protein product: CASGRYNEQFF.

The CDR3 region has the DNA TGTGCCAGCAGTTCATTGGGACTGGAGTCAAGTGAGCAGTTCTTC. It translates to CASSSLGLESSEQFF. The V gene is TRBV6-5, the J gene TRBJ2-1, with a tentative D call TRBD2 (6 bases). Germline values: CDR1 MNHEY, CDR2 SVGAGI. The CDR3 is 15 residues long. Trimming took 4 bases from V and 9 from J, leaving 19 bases between them.

This chain joins TRBV6-5 and TRBJ1-1; TRBD1 is a possible D gene (5 bases). Germline V gives CDR1 MNHEY, CDR2 SVGAGI. The CDR3 contains 14 residues. V shed 6 bases and J shed 5 bases, with 16 bases lying between them. CDR3 loop: CASSHGGVGTEAFF. DNA of the CDR3: TGTGCCAGCAGCCACGGGGGAGTAGGGACTGAAGCTTTCTTT.

This clone was detected once. The chain combines TRBV30 with TRBJ1-5; the D gene is possibly TRBD1 (5 bases). The CDR3 contains 15 residues. V was shortened by 0 bases and J by 1 base, with 10 bases between the two germline ends. Per germline, CDR1 GTSNPN and CDR2 SVGIG (reference sequence). CDR3 DNA sequence: TGTGCCTGGAGTGTATCCGGGGGAAGCAATCAGCCCCAGCATTTT. Its translation is CAWSVSGGSNQPQHF.

The chain couples TRBV6-1 to TRBJ2-7, with 8 bases that match TRBD2. Germline loops: CDR1 MNHNS, CDR2 SASEGT. V shed 11 bases, J shed 3 bases, and the junction held 15 bases outside the gene matches. The CDR3 extends over 15 amino acids. The chain's CDR3 is CAGTSAGDMVYEQYF. In DNA, the CDR3 is TGTGCCGGGACGTCAGCGGGAGATATGGTCTACGAGCAGTACTTC.